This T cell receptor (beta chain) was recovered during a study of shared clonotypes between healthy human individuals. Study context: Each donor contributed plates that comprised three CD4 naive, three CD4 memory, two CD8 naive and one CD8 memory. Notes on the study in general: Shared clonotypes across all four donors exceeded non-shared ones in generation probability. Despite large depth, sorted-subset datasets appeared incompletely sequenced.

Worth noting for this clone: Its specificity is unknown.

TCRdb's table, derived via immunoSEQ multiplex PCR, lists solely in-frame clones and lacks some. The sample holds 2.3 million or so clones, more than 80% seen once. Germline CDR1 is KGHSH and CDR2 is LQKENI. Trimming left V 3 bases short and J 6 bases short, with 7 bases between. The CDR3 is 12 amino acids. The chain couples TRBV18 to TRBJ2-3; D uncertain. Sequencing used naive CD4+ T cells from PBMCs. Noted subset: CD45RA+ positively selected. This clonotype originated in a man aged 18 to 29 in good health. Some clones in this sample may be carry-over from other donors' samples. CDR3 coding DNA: TGTGCCAGCTCACCGATCTCGGATACGCAGTATTTT. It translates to CASSPISDTQYF. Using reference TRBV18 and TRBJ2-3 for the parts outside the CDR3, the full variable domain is NAGVMQNPRHLVRRRGQEARLRCSPMKGHSHVYWYRQLPEEGLKFMVYLQKENIIDESGMPKERFSAEFPKEGPSILRIQQVVRGDSAAYFCASSPISDTQYFGPGTRLTVL.